The text below deals with one T cell receptor beta chain. What it recognizes is unknown. With a much larger clone just one base away, this may be a read error. Naive CD8 sequencing libraries were generated from around 20,000 to 1,000,000 sorted cells, with 10%, 30% or 50% RNA as input. Germline V gives CDR1 SGHVS, CDR2 FNYEAQ. The CDR3 contains 16 residues. This sample was included in a study of molecular identifiers for immune sequencing clone quantification. Previously described methods and listed TCR primers were employed for the bulk TCR libraries. Via MiXCR, TCRdb re-called the PCR reads, giving one row per CDR3 protein. The table shows about 100,000 distinct CDR3 sequences, with 30% to 45% occurring only once. Findings and limits, study-wide: Clones of above 20 RNA copies carried over 97% of effector molecules; in naive cells they carried under 1%. Spiked TCR RNA from one Jurkat cell reportedly showed up when mixed among 800,000 to 1,000,000 naive cells.

Sequences were obtained from naive CD8+ T cells from blood, with Jurkat cell RNA spiked in. Specified subset: FACS-sorted CD8+CD4-CCR7+CD45RA+ naive T cells. The chain joins TRBV7-6 to TRBJ2-6; D is perhaps TRBD1 (5 bases). This TCR came from a human donor in good health. Some libraries in this study had Jurkat cell RNA spiked in. CDR3 nucleotides: TGTGCCAGCAGCTTAGCGCTGTCCTCTGGGGCCGACGTCCTGACTTTC. Protein: CASSLALSSGADVLTF.